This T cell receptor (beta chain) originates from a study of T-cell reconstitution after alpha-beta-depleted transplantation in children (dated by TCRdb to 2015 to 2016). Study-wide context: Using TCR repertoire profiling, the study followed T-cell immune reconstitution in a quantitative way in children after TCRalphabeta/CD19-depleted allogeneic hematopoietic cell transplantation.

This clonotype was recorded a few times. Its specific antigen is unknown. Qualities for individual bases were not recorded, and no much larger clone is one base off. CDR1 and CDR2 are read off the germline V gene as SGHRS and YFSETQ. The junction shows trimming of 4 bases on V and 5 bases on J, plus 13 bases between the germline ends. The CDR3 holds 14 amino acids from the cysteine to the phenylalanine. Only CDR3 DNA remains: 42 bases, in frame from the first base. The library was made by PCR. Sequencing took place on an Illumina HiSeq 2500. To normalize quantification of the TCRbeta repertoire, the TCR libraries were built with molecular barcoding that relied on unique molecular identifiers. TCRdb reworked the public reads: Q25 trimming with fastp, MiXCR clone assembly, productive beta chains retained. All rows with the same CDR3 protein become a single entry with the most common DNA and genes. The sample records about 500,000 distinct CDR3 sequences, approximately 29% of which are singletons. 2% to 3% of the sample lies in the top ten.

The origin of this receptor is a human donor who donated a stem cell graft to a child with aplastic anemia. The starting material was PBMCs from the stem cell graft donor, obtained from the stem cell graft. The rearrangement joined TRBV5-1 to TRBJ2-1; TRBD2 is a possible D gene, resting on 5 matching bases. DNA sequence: TGCGCCAGCAGCCTAGATCGGAGGAACAATGAGCAGTTCTTC. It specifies CASSLDRRNNEQFF.